The T cell receptor beta chain described here comes from a study of persistence of HIV-infected CD4 T cells. The wider study: A median of 8 years of suppressive ART preceded sampling.

There are 13 residues in the CDR3. Trimming removed 2 bases at V and 7 bases at J, with 10 bases between. The germline V gene encodes CDR1 SGHDT and CDR2 YYEEEE. Study-level results: Degenerate expanded CDR3beta sequences were enriched among CMV- and Gag-responding cells. Compared with CD3/CD28-stimulated cells, CMV- and Gag-responding cells showed lower TCRbeta richness.

Nonspecific anti-CD3/anti-CD28 bead stimulation represents the broad CD4+ T cell repertoire. Sorting of responding CD4+ T cells relied on upregulated CD40 ligand together with CD69. Inclusion required CMV-positive serology and CD4+ counts above 400 cells/uL. Comment on this clone: What it binds is not known.

This was the immunoSEQ version 4 assay in survey mode. The repertoire was sequenced with immunoSEQ multiplex PCR; TCRdb's copy has only in-frame clones and lacks some. The data contain 35,000 to 45,000 clones, approximately 86% of them singletons. This clonotype originated in an adult man with HIV who was CMV-seropositive. The chain couples TRBV5-6 to TRBJ1-5; a weak D match, TRBD1 (5 bases). The source material was CD4+ T cells sorted from PBMCs after approximately 20-hour stimulation, sampled from a patient who received antiretroviral therapy. CDR3 protein: CASSFGRGQPQHF. Written as DNA, the CDR3 is TGTGCCAGCAGCTTTGGTCGGGGCCAGCCCCAGCATTTT.